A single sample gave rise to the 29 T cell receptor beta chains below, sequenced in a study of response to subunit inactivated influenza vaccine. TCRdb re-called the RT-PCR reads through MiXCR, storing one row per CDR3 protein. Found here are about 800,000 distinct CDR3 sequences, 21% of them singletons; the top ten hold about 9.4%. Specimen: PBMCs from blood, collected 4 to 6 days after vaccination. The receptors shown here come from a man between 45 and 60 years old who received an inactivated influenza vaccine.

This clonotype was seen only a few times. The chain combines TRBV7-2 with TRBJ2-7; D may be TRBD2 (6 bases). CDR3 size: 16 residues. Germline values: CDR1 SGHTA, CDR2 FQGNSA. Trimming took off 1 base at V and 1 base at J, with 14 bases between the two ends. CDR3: CASSLGRGRASYEQYF. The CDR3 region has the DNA TGTGCCAGCAGCTTAGGTCGGGGGAGAGCATCCTACGAGCAGTACTTC.

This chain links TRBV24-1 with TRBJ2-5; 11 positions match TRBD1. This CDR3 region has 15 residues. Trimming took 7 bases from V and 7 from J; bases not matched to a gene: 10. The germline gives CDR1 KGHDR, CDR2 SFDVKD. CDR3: CATSRTGTGGVTQYF. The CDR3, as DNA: TGTGCCACCAGCCGGACCGGGACAGGGGGAGTGACCCAGTACTTC.

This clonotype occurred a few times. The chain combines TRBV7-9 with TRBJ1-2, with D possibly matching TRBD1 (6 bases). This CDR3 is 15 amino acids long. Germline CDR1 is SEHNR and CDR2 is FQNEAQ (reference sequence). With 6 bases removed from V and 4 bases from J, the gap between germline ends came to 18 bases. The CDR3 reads CASRNYRVQSYGYTF. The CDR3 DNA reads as TGTGCCAGCAGAAATTACAGGGTACAATCCTATGGCTACACCTTC.

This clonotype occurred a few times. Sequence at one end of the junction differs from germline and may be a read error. CDR3 protein: CASSDPGYTDVNEQFF. The CDR3 DNA is TGTGCCTCCAGTGATCCCGGGTATACAGATGTAAATGAGCAGTTCTTC. This chain uses TRBV24-1 with TRBJ2-1; D call uncertain. The length of the CDR3 is 16 residues. Germline values: CDR1 KGHDR, CDR2 SFDVKD.

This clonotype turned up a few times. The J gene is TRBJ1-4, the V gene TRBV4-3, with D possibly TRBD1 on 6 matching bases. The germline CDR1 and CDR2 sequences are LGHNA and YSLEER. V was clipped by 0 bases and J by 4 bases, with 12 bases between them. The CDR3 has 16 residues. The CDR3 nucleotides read TGCGCCAGCAGCCAAGATGGGCGGACAGATAATGAAAAACTGTTTTTT. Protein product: CASSQDGRTDNEKLFF.

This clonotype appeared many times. As DNA, the CDR3 is TGTGCCAGCAGCTTCGGGACAAGGGCTGAAGCTTTCTTT. Its protein product is CASSFGTRAEAFF. The rearrangement links TRBV7-2 to TRBJ1-1; TRBD1 is a possible D gene (6 bases). CDR1 is SGHTA and CDR2 is FQGNSA in the germline V gene. V was trimmed by 3 bases and J by 6 bases, leaving 11 bases between them. CDR3 length: 13 residues.

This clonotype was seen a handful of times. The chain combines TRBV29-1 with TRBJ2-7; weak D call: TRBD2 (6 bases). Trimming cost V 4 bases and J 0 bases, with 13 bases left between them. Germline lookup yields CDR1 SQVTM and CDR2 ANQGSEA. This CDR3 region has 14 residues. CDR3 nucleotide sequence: TGCAGCGTTGCACCTCGCGGGGACTCCTACGAGCAGTACTTC. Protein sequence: CSVAPRGDSYEQYF.

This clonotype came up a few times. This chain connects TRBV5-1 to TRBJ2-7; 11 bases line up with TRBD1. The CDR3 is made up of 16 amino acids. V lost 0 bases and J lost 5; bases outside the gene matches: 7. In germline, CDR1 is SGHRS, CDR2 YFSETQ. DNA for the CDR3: TGCGCCAGCAGCTTGGCCGGACAGGGGGCGTTGCACGAGCAGTACTTC. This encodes CASSLAGQGALHEQYF. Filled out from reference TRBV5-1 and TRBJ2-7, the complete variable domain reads KAGVTQTPRYLIKTRGQQVTLSCSPISGHRSVSWYQQTPGQGLQFLFEYFSETQRNKGNFPGRFSGRQFSNSRSEMNVSTLELGDSALYLCASSLAGQGALHEQYFGPGTRLTVT.

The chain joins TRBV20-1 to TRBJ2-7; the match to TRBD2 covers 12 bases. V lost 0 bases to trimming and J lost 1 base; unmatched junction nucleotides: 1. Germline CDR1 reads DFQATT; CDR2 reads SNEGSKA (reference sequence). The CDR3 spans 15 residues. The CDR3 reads CSARELAGGSYEQYF. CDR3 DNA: TGCAGTGCTAGAGAACTAGCGGGAGGATCCTACGAGCAGTACTTC.

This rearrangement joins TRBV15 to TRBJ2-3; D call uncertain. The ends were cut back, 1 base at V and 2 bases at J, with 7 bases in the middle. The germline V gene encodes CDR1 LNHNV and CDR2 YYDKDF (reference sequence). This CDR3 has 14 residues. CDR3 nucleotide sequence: TGTGCCACCAGCAGAGTTTTGGACACAGATACGCAGTATTTT. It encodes CATSRVLDTDTQYF.

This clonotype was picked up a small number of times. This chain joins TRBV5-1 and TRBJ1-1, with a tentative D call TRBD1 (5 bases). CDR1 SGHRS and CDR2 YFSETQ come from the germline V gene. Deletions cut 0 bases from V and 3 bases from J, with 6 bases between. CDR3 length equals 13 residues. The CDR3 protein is CASSLATDTEAFF. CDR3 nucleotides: TGCGCCAGCAGCTTGGCGACAGACACTGAAGCTTTCTTT. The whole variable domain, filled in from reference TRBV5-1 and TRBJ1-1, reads KAGVTQTPRYLIKTRGQQVTLSCSPISGHRSVSWYQQTPGQGLQFLFEYFSETQRNKGNFPGRFSGRQFSNSRSEMNVSTLELGDSALYLCASSLATDTEAFFGQGTRLTVV.

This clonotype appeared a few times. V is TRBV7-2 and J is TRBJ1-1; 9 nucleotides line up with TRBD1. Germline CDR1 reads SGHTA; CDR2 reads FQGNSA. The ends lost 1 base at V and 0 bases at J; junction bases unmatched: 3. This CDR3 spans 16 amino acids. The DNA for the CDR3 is TGTGCCAGCAGCTTAGATGGGACAGGGTTGAACACTGAAGCTTTCTTT. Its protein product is CASSLDGTGLNTEAFF.

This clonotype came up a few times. For the CDR3, the DNA is TGTGCCATCAGTGTTACCAGCGGGAGGGCCCAGGGGACCGGGGAGCTGTTTTTT. It codes for CAISVTSGRAQGTGELFF. The chain carries TRBV10-3 and TRBJ2-2; 10 nucleotides align to TRBD2. The CDR3 has 18 residues. Germline trimming cut 4 bases from V and 5 bases from J; bases unmatched to any gene: 13. Per germline, CDR1 ENHRY and CDR2 SYGVKD.

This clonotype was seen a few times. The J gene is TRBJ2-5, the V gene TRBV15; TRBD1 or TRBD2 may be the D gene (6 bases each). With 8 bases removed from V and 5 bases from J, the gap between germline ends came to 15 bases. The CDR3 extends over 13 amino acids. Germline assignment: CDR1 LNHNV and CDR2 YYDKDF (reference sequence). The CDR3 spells CATSWGARETQYF. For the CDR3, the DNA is TGTGCCACCTCTTGGGGGGCCCGGGAGACCCAGTACTTC.

CDR3 in amino acids: CSVEGQGARDTQYF. The CDR3 DNA is TGCAGCGTTGAAGGACAGGGGGCCCGAGATACGCAGTATTTT. The chain employs TRBV29-1 and TRBJ2-3; TRBD1 matches at 10 bases. CDR1 SQVTM and CDR2 ANQGSEA come from the germline V gene. Trimming took 1 base from V and 5 from J; bases not matched to a gene: 3. CDR3 size: 14 residues.

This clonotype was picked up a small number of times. The CDR3 reads CASSLNRGFNEKLFF. The CDR3 coding sequence is TGTGCCAGCAGTCTCAACAGGGGGTTTAATGAAAAACTGTTTTTT. This sequence joins TRBV12-3 or TRBV12-4 and TRBJ1-4; 8 positions agree with TRBD1. V trimming: 5 bases; J trimming: 4 bases; junction bases outside the gene matches: 6. CDR3 size: 15 residues.

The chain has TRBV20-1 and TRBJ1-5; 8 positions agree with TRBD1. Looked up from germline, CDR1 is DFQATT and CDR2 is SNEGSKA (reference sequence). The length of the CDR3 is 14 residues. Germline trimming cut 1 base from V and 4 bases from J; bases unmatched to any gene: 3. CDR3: CSARVTGGNQPQHF. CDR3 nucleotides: TGCAGTGCTAGAGTTACAGGGGGTAATCAGCCCCAGCATTTT.

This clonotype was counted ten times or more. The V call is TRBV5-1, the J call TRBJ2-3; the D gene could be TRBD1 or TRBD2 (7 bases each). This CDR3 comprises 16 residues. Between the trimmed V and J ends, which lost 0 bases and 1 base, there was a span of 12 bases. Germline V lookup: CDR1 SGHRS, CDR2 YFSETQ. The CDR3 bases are TGCGCCAGCAGCTTGGAACCAGGGGGGGGCACAGATACGCAGTATTTT. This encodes CASSLEPGGGTDTQYF.

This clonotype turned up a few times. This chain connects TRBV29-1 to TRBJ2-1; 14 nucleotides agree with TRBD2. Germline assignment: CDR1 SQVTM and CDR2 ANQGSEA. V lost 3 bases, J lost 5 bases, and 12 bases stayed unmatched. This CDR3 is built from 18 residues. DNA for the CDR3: TGCAGCGTTGAGTGGCAGGCCCCGACTAGCGGGAGGGACAATGAGCAGTTCTTC. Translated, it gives CSVEWQAPTSGRDNEQFF.

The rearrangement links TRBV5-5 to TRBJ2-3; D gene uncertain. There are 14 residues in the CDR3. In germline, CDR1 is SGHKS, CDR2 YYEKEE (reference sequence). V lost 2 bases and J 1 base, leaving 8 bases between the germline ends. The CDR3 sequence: CASSFTAGTDTQYF. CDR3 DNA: TGTGCCAGCAGCTTTACGGCCGGCACAGATACGCAGTATTTT.

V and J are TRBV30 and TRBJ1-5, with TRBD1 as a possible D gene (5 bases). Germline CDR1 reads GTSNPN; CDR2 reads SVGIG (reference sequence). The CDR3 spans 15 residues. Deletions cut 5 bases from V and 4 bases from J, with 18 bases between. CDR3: CAWDAGQGKNQPQHF. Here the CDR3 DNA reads TGTGCCTGGGACGCGGGGCAGGGTAAGAATCAGCCCCAGCATTTT.

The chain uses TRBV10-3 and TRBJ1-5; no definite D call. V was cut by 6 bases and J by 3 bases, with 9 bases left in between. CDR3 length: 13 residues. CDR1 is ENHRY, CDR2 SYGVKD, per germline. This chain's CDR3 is CAISPQANQPQHF. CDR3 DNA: TGTGCCATCAGCCCTCAGGCCAATCAGCCCCAGCATTTT.

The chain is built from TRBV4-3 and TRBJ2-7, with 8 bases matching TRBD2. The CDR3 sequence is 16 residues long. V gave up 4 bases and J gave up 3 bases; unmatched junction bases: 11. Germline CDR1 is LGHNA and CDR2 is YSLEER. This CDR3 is CASSPYKGREVYEQYF. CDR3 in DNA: TGCGCCAGCAGCCCCTATAAGGGGCGGGAGGTCTACGAGCAGTACTTC.

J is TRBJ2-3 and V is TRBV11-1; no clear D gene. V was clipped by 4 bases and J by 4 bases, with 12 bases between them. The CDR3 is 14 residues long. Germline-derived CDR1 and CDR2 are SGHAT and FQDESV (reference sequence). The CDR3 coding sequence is TGTGCCAGCAGCTCCTTGACACCATCAGATACGCAGTATTTT. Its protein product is CASSSLTPSDTQYF.

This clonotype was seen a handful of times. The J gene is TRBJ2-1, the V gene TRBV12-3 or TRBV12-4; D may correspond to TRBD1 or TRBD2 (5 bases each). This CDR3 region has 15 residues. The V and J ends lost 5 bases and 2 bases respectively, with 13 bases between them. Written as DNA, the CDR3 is TGTGCCAGCAGTCCCGGGGACGGACCCTACAATGAGCAGTTCTTC. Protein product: CASSPGDGPYNEQFF.

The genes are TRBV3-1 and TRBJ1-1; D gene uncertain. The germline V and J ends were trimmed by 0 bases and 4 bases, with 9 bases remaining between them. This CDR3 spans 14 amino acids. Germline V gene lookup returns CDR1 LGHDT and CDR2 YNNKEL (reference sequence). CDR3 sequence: CASSQDRLTTEAFF. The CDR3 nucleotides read TGTGCCAGCAGCCAAGATCGGTTAACCACTGAAGCTTTCTTT.

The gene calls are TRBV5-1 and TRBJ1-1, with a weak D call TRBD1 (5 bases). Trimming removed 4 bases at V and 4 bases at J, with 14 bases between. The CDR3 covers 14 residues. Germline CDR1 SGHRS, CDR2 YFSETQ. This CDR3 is CASSGNRHSTEAFF. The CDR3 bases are TGCGCCAGCAGCGGAAACAGGCACAGCACTGAAGCTTTCTTT.

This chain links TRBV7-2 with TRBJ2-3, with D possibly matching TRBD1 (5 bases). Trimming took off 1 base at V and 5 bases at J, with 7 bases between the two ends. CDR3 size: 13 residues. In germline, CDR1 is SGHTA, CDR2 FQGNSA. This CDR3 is CASSLGREDTQYF. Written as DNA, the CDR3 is TGTGCCAGCAGCTTAGGCAGGGAAGATACGCAGTATTTT.

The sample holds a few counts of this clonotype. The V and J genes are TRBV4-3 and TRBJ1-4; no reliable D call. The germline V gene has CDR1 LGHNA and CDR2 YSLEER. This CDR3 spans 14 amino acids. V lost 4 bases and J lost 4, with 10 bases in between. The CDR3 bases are TGCGCCAGCAGCCCAGTGGTGTATAATGAAAAACTGTTTTTT. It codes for CASSPVVYNEKLFF.